This T cell receptor beta chain was identified in a study of blood T cell repertoires in COVID-19 (dated by TCRdb to 2018 to 2020). A note on the overall study: Samples covering the acute and convalescent phases of COVID-19 were provided by collaborators in the United States, Italy and Spain. The material from the prospective study consisted of cDNA or gDNA derived from T cells, B-cell-depleted T cells, or PBMCs. Deeply sampled blood TCRbeta repertoires from subjects exposed to, actively infected with, or recovered from COVID-19 were included in the dataset. A freely available public database, intended as a resource for researchers studying the immune response to SARS-CoV-2, is where the repertoires were released. Samples came from the ongoing ImmuneRACE study (first 160 participants) plus 1,254 subjects from 6 global collaborators. A de-identified subject ID, COVID-19 status, age in years and sex were almost always included in the sample metadata. Where available, HLA class I and class II types were taken from metadata supplied by the sample provider and were not determined by assay-based typing.

Beyond this particular receptor, the publication reports: The quantity of clinical and demographic metadata differed by source and by participant and was supplied without curation.

Its CDR3 holds 18 amino acids, cysteine through phenylalanine. Only the CDR3 part of the read is kept: 54 bases, read in frame from the first base. CDR1 SGDLS and CDR2 YYNGEE are derived from the germline V gene. The V end gives up 4 bases and the J end 1 base, leaving 11 bases in the junction not matched to a gene. The immunoSEQ Assay, a bias-controlled multiplex PCR, was used to amplify TCRbeta CDR3 regions from genomic DNA. The authors processed their data as follows. The number of nucleated cells in each sample was estimated by amplification of reference gene primers within the assay. To quantify the absolute abundance of each unique TCRbeta CDR3 rearrangement, sequence reads were collapsed and filtered. For each sample, productive Simpson clonality was calculated as the square root of Simpson's diversity index across productive rearrangements. TCRdb obtained this table from immuneACCESS and retained in-frame rearrangements with V and J assigned. These tables miss some clones; where compared with another copy, unresolved V genes account for less than half of the shortfall, and the remainder is unexplained. From that table come the V and J calls and clone size; the DNA was used to work out D and trimming. This sample lists 200,000 to 250,000 clones; 75% to 85% were detected once. The ten largest make up roughly 13% of the sample.

Whole blood was collected in K2EDTA tubes by collaborating institutions according to the institutions' own protocols. For TCRbeta analysis, collaborators shipped samples as frozen whole blood, isolated PBMCs, or DNA extracted from either of those sample types. For this clone: Its recognized antigen is unknown. Base qualities are not provided; no much larger clone lies one nucleotide away.

This sequence originates from a human donor in a cohort sampled during active COVID-19. The chain is assembled from TRBV9 and TRBJ2-3, with TRBD2 identical over 11 junction bases. Sequenced: peripheral blood. The DNA is TGTGCCAGCAGCCCCAGAGGGCTAGCGGGGGGCGGCACAGATACGCAGTATTTT. Its translation is CASSPRGLAGGGTDTQYF.